What follows is one T cell receptor (beta chain) and its context. The entry originates in a study of graft-versus-host responses after intestinal transplantation. Across the study: Once they had received anti-thymocyte globulin induction, all recipients took tacrolimus and steroids for around 3 years.

Germline CDR1 SEHNR, CDR2 FQNEAQ (reference sequence). Trimming shortened V by 5 bases and J by 1 base, and 14 bases separated the two germline ends. The CDR3 is made up of 15 amino acids. CD3+CD4+ and CD3+CD8+ responders that were proliferating and CFSE-low were sorted post-reaction. Assay: immunoSEQ multiplex PCR; the TCRdb copy retains only in-frame clones and omits some. This sample carries about 18,000 clones, roughly 40% of them seen once, and the ten largest clones take about 0.95%. This sample comprised alloreactive CD4+ T cells from a mixed lymphocyte reaction culture, obtained before intestinal transplant. Subset: CFSE-low proliferating T cells sorted from approximately 6-day pre-transplant mixed lymphocyte reaction (GvH or HvG direction). The J gene is TRBJ1-1, the V gene TRBV7-9; D remains unclear. The sequence was obtained from a human patient who received an intestinal transplant. The CDR3 nucleotides are TGTGCCAGCAGCATGTTCTTACAGCCGAACACTGAAGCTTTCTTT. Encoded protein: CASSMFLQPNTEAFF.